Following are 15 T cell receptor beta chains from one sample sequenced in a study of T cell repertoires in cytomegalovirus infection. TCRdb passed the reads through MiXCR, listing each CDR3 protein once. This table holds under 250,000 distinct CDR3 sequences, approximately 7% found once. The sequenced sample consisted of PBMCs. The receptors were sampled from a human donor in good health (CMV status not recorded). Some clones in this sample may be carry-over from other donors' samples.

The sample holds many counts of this clonotype. V gene TRBV4-3 combines with J gene TRBJ1-2; D is perhaps TRBD1 (5 bases). Trimming removed 4 bases from V and 1 base from J, with 10 bases in between. This CDR3 spans 14 amino acids. The V gene's germline CDR1 is LGHNA and CDR2 YSLEER. The CDR3 nucleotides read TGCGCCAGCAGCCCGTGGGACTTTAACTATGGCTACACCTTC. Its translation is CASSPWDFNYGYTF.

This chain uses TRBV5-1 with TRBJ2-7; 9 nucleotides agree with TRBD1. Germline CDR1 is SGHRS and CDR2 is YFSETQ. V shed 0 bases and J 7 bases; nucleotides not matched to a gene: 5. The length of the CDR3 is 14 residues. The CDR3 coding sequence is TGCGCCAGCAGCTTGGTACAGGGGGCGGGGGAGCAGTACTTC. As protein: CASSLVQGAGEQYF.

This sequence joins TRBV3-1 and TRBJ1-1; D gene unclear. V dropped 4 bases and J dropped 2 bases, with 14 bases sitting between them. Germline V gives CDR1 LGHDT, CDR2 YNNKEL (reference sequence). The CDR3 totals 15 residues. CDR3 amino acids: CASSPPNTINTEAFF. The CDR3, as DNA: TGTGCCAGCAGCCCACCCAACACTATTAACACTGAAGCTTTCTTT.

In this sample, this clonotype turned up many times. The chain uses TRBV14 and TRBJ2-7, with 7 bases that match TRBD1. CDR3 length: 14 amino acids. The trim removed 6 bases at V and 0 bases at J, leaving 5 bases unmatched. Germline lookup yields CDR1 SGHDN and CDR2 FVKESK. CDR3 amino acids: CASSRDSLSYEQYF. CDR3 DNA: TGTGCCAGCAGTCGGGACAGTCTCTCCTACGAGCAGTACTTC.

This clonotype showed up many times. The V and J genes are TRBV20-1 and TRBJ2-7; D might be TRBD1 (6 bases). Trimming pared 6 bases from V and 3 bases from J, leaving 27 bases between. CDR1 is DFQATT and CDR2 is SNEGSKA in the germline V gene (reference sequence). The CDR3 spans 17 residues. The CDR3 bases are TGCAGTGCCGTCCACCCCCAGGACAGTCCTCCTTTCTACGAGCAGTACTTC. Translation gives CSAVHPQDSPPFYEQYF.

This clonotype has more than one count but fewer than ten. The chain recombines TRBV9 with TRBJ2-7; D perhaps matches TRBD2 (5 bases). CDR3 size: 19 residues. Trimming left V 2 bases short and J 3 bases short, with 27 bases between. The V gene's germline CDR1 is SGDLS and CDR2 YYNGEE. CDR3 nucleotides: TGTGCCAGCAGCGTCAGGCGGGCGGCACGTTTCCCCCTCGGCTACGAGCAGTACTTC. Amino acids: CASSVRRAARFPLGYEQYF.

This clonotype has a count of ten or more. The chain has TRBV29-1 and TRBJ1-1; no reliable D call. Trimming stripped 2 bases from V and 6 bases from J, with 10 bases between. Germline V gives CDR1 SQVTM, CDR2 ANQGSEA. The CDR3 sequence is 12 residues long. This CDR3 is CSVESKEAEAFF. CDR3 DNA sequence: TGCAGCGTTGAATCGAAGGAGGCTGAAGCTTTCTTT.

This clonotype was counted ten times or more. V is TRBV12-3 or TRBV12-4 and J is TRBJ2-7; possible D gene TRBD2, 5 bases. V was clipped by 2 bases and J by 3 bases, with 17 bases between them. The CDR3 totals 16 residues. The CDR3 loop reads CASSLRLWGDDYEQYF. In DNA, the CDR3 is TGTGCCAGCAGTTTAAGGTTATGGGGAGATGACTACGAGCAGTACTTC.

This clonotype was counted many times. The V and J genes are TRBV7-2 and TRBJ1-6; D remains ambiguous. The V end lost 1 base, the J end lost 10 bases, and 8 bases lay between the germline ends. In germline, CDR1 is SGHTA, CDR2 FQGNSA. The CDR3 is 13 amino acids. This CDR3 reads CASSLVAPSPLHF. The CDR3 DNA reads TGTGCCAGCAGCTTAGTTGCGCCATCACCCCTCCACTTT.

This clonotype was found many times. This rearrangement joins TRBV5-1 to TRBJ2-2; 8 nucleotides line up with TRBD2. Germline V gene data show CDR1 as SGHRS and CDR2 as YFSETQ. The CDR3 totals 15 residues. Germline trimming cut 2 bases from V and 4 bases from J; bases unmatched to any gene: 4. The CDR3 DNA sequence: TGCGCCAGCAGCTTAGCGGGGGAACTCACCGGGGAGCTGTTTTTT. Translation: CASSLAGELTGELFF.

In its sample, this clonotype was seen many times. The chain carries TRBV28 and TRBJ1-1; 10 nucleotides match TRBD1. With V trimmed by 4 bases and J by 4 bases, 12 bases remained unmatched. This CDR3 spans 17 amino acids. The germline gives CDR1 MDHEN, CDR2 SYDVKM. CDR3 nucleotide sequence: TGTGCCAGCAGTTCACTGGGACAGGGGATGATGAGCACTGAAGCTTTCTTT. Its protein product is CASSSLGQGMMSTEAFF.

This clonotype has a count of ten or more. The chain couples TRBV7-2 to TRBJ2-1; possibly TRBD1 or TRBD2 for D (5 bases each). Germline lookup yields CDR1 SGHTA and CDR2 FQGNSA. CDR3 length: 15 amino acids. V shed 7 bases and J shed 2 bases, with 15 bases lying between them. The CDR3 DNA follows: TGTGCCAGCACCCCCCGAGGGGTAGCCTACAATGAGCAGTTCTTC. Its translation: CASTPRGVAYNEQFF.

This clonotype occurred many times. This chain links TRBV20-1 with TRBJ1-5; the D gene is possibly TRBD1 (6 bases). This CDR3 region has 13 residues. V was cut by 1 base and J by 2 bases, with 6 bases left in between. Germline CDR1 reads DFQATT; CDR2 reads SNEGSKA (reference sequence). The CDR3 loop is CSARGQGNQPQHF. CDR3 nucleotide sequence: TGCAGTGCTAGAGGACAGGGCAATCAGCCCCAGCATTTT.

In this sample, this clonotype turned up many times. The genes are TRBV7-2 and TRBJ2-1; 7 positions match TRBD2. The CDR3 length is 17 residues. J lost 4 bases, V lost 3 bases, and 12 bases had no gene match. In germline, CDR1 is SGHTA, CDR2 FQGNSA. The CDR3 here is CASSFVGGYAGYNEQFF. CDR3 coding DNA: TGTGCCAGCAGCTTCGTCGGGGGGTACGCCGGGTACAATGAGCAGTTCTTC.

The sample holds many counts of this clonotype. The chain combines TRBV24-1 with TRBJ2-3; 7 positions match TRBD2. Germline CDR1 and CDR2: KGHDR and SFDVKD. V was pared by 2 bases and J by 2 bases, with 6 bases of the junction left unmatched. CDR3 length: 16 residues. CDR3 amino acids: CATSDYGGDYTDTQYF. CDR3 in DNA: TGTGCCACCAGTGATTACGGCGGGGACTACACAGATACGCAGTATTTT.